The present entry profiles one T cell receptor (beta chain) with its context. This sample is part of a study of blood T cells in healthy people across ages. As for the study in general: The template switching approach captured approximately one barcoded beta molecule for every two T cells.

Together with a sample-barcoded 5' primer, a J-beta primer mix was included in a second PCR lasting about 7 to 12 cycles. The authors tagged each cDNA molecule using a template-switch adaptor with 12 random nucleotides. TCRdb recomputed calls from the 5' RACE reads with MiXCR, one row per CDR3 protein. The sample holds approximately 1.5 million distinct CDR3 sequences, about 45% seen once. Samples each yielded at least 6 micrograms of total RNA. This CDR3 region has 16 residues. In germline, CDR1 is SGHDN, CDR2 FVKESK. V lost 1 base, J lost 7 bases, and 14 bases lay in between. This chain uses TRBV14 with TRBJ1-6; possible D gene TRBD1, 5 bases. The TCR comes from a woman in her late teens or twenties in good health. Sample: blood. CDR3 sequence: CASSQGGPSWNSPLHF. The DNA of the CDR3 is TGTGCCAGCAGCCAAGGGGGCCCCTCTTGGAATTCACCCCTCCACTTT.